This TCR beta chain originates from a study of shared clonotypes between healthy human individuals. Sorted-subset replicate PCRs used 200 to 250 ng DNA, approximately 30,000 T cell genomes. The method was immunoSEQ multiplex PCR; TCRdb's version includes in-frame clones alone and lacks a portion of them. The profile shows roughly 2.1 million clones, about 93% of them singletons. V shed 0 bases and J shed 0 bases, with 11 bases lying between them. This CDR3 is 16 amino acids long. CD45RO-negative, CCR7-positively selected cells formed the naive CD8 fraction, excluding terminally differentiated effector memory CD45RA+ cells.

The J gene is TRBJ2-3, the V gene TRBV5-7; D possibly corresponds to TRBD2 (6 bases). TRBV5-7 is placed among ORFs of uncertain function. This receptor was taken from a man in his late teens or twenties in good health. Some clones in this sample may be carry-over from other donors' samples. The source material was naive CD8+ T cells from PBMCs. The CDR3 loop reads CASSLGGSGSTDTQYF. CDR3 sequence (DNA): TGTGCCAGCAGCTTGGGTGGTAGCGGTAGCACAGATACGCAGTATTTT.